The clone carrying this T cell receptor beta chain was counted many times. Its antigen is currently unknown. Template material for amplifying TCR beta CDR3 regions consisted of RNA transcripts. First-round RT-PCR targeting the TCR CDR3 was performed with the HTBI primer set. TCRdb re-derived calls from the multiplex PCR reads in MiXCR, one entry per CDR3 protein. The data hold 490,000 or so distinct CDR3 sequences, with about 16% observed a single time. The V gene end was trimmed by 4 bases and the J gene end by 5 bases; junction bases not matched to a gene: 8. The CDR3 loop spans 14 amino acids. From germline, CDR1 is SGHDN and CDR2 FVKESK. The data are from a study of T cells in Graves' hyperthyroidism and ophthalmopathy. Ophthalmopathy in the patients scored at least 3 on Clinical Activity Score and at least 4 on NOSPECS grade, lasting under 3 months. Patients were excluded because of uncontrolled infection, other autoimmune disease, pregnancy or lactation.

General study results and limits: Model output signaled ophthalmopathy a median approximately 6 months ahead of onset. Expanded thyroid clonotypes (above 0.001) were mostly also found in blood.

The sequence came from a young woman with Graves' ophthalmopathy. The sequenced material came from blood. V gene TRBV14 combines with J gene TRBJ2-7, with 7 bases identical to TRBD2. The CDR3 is CASSPLGRGHEQYF. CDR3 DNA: TGTGCCAGCAGCCCACTTGGGAGGGGCCACGAGCAGTACTTC.